The 18 T cell receptor beta chains listed next were all sequenced from one sample in a study of blood T cell repertoires in COVID-19. Sequencing used immunoSEQ multiplex PCR; TCRdb keeps in-frame clones, though not all of them. The sample carries 200,000 to 250,000 clones, around four fifths recorded once. Input material: peripheral blood. All receptors come from a woman aged 55-69 years with active or convalescent COVID-19.

This clone appeared once. The genes are TRBV11-3 and TRBJ2-7; no clear D. CDR1 is SGHNT, CDR2 YENEEA, per germline. V gave up 5 bases and J gave up 5 bases, with 13 bases separating them. The CDR3 sequence is 13 residues long. The CDR3 DNA reads TGTGCCAGCAGCCCCGGCAGGTCCAACGAGCAGTACTTC. Its protein product is CASSPGRSNEQYF. The entire variable domain, with the rest obtained from reference TRBV11-3 and TRBJ2-7, is as follows: EAGVVQSPRYKIIEKKQPVAFWCNPISGHNTLYWYLQNLGQGPELLIRYENEEAVDDSQLPKDRFSAERLKGVDSTLKIQPAELGDSAVYLCASSPGRSNEQYFGPGTRLTVT.

V usage is TRBV10-2 and J usage is TRBJ2-1, with TRBD2 matching over 8 bases. The germline V gene has CDR1 WSHSY and CDR2 SAAADI. The CDR3 is 14 residues long. J lost 9 bases, V lost 4 bases, and 8 bases had no gene match. CDR3 sequence: CASSVSGGPAEQFF. The CDR3 DNA reads TGCGCCAGCAGTGTCTCGGGAGGGCCGGCTGAGCAGTTCTTC.

The CDR3 spells CANKLGQGNQPQHF. In DNA, the CDR3 is TGTGCCAACAAATTGGGACAGGGCAATCAGCCCCAGCATTTT. This sequence joins TRBV27 and TRBJ1-5; 8 nucleotides line up with TRBD1. With V trimmed by 10 bases and J by 2 bases, 7 bases remained unmatched. Germline lookup yields CDR1 MNHEY and CDR2 SMNVEV (reference sequence). The CDR3 loop spans 14 amino acids.

The chain joins TRBV3-1 (or the pseudogene TRBV3-2) to TRBJ2-3; TRBD1 aligns across 10 bases. V lost 4 bases, J lost 4 bases, and 5 bases stayed unmatched. The CDR3 length is 15 residues. Per the germline V gene, CDR1 is LGHDT and CDR2 is YNNKEL (reference sequence). CDR3 sequence reads: CASSPWDRGADTQYF. The DNA for the CDR3 is TGTGCCAGCAGCCCGTGGGACAGGGGTGCAGATACGCAGTATTTT.

In this sample, this clone turned up once. The chain links TRBV18 to TRBJ2-1; D is possibly TRBD2 (5 bases). CDR1 and CDR2 (germline): KGHSH, LQKENI. V was clipped by 2 bases and J by 3 bases, with 11 bases between them. The CDR3 extends over 15 amino acids. This chain's CDR3 is CASSPGYGDYNEQFF. DNA for the CDR3: TGTGCCAGCTCACCAGGGTACGGGGACTACAATGAGCAGTTCTTC.

The V and J genes are TRBV2 and TRBJ1-5; D perhaps matches TRBD1 (6 bases). Germline-derived CDR1 and CDR2 are SNHLY and FYNNEI. The CDR3 length is 14 residues. The V gene lost 7 bases and the J gene lost 2 bases, with 12 bases spanning the gap. CDR3 coding DNA: TGTGCCAGCAACGCAGGGGAGCGCAATCAGCCCCAGCATTTT. Translated, it gives CASNAGERNQPQHF.

The chain recombines TRBV7-9 with TRBJ2-1; 12 nucleotides line up with TRBD1. With V trimmed by 4 bases and J by 7 bases, 5 bases remained unmatched. In germline, CDR1 is SEHNR, CDR2 FQNEAQ (reference sequence). The length of the CDR3 is 15 residues. This CDR3 is CASSSRDRGPNEQFF. The CDR3 DNA reads as TGTGCCAGCAGCTCGCGGGACAGGGGGCCGAATGAGCAGTTCTTC.

The chain uses TRBV6-4 and TRBJ1-3, with D perhaps matching TRBD1 (5 bases). The V gene's germline CDR1 is MRHNA and CDR2 SNTAGT. The CDR3 has 16 amino acids. Trimming pared 0 bases from V and 2 bases from J, leaving 11 bases between. CDR3 loop: CASSDSYGAPGNTIYF. CDR3 sequence (DNA): TGTGCCAGCAGTGACTCGTATGGGGCGCCTGGAAACACCATATATTTT.

The chain is built from TRBV29-1 and TRBJ2-5; D is uncertain. Germline CDR1 reads SQVTM; CDR2 reads ANQGSEA. V lost 4 bases and J lost 5, with 8 bases in between. The CDR3 is made up of 11 amino acids. The CDR3, as DNA: TGCAGCGTTGGGAGTGGGGAGACCCAGTACTTC. Translated, it gives CSVGSGETQYF.

The DNA of the CDR3 is TGTGCCTTCCCGGCGGGTCAGGCTAACTATGGCTACACCTTC. Translated: CAFPAGQANYGYTF. V usage is TRBV30 and J usage is TRBJ1-2; D is undetermined. In germline, CDR1 is GTSNPN, CDR2 SVGIG (reference sequence). V lost 7 bases to trimming and J lost 0 bases, with 15 bases between them. This CDR3 spans 14 amino acids.

This chain links TRBV11-3 with TRBJ2-1; 10 bases line up with TRBD2. Germline values: CDR1 SGHNT, CDR2 YENEEA. Trimming cost V 1 base and J 6 bases; bases outside gene matches: 3. The CDR3 has 15 residues. CDR3: CASSLGLAGRNEQFF. The CDR3 nucleotides are TGTGCCAGCAGCTTAGGACTAGCGGGCCGCAATGAGCAGTTCTTC.

The chain uses TRBV4-1 and TRBJ1-3, with no clear D. CDR3 length: 17 residues. V gave up 4 bases and J gave up 0 bases, with 16 bases separating them. Germline values: CDR1 MGHRA, CDR2 YSYEKL. CDR3 coding DNA: TGCGCCAGCAGCCGGGATCGACTGGGAGTCTCTGGAAACACCATATATTTT. Its protein is CASSRDRLGVSGNTIYF.

The chain employs TRBV6-2 or TRBV6-3 and TRBJ2-1, with 14 bases fitting TRBD2. CDR1 and CDR2 (germline): MNHEY, SVGEGT. Unmatched junction bases numbered 13, after V lost 2 bases and J lost 7 bases. CDR3 length: 19 amino acids. CDR3 sequence reads: CASSYPTSGGAVFKNEQFF. The CDR3 nucleotides read TGTGCCAGCAGTTACCCGACTAGCGGGGGGGCCGTTTTTAAGAATGAGCAGTTCTTC.

The V gene is TRBV27, the J gene TRBJ1-5, with 7 bases fitting TRBD1. Trimming took 4 bases from V and 7 from J; bases not matched to a gene: 13. This CDR3 has 16 residues. Germline CDR1 is MNHEY and CDR2 is SMNVEV (reference sequence). The CDR3 loop reads CASSSWTGLAAQPQHF. The CDR3 DNA follows: TGTGCCAGCAGTTCCTGGACAGGATTGGCGGCGCAGCCCCAGCATTTT.

The rearrangement joins TRBV5-1 to TRBJ2-7; 9 positions match TRBD1. J gave up 3 bases and V 0 bases, and 10 bases lay outside the gene matches. This CDR3 is 17 amino acids long. The germline V gene encodes CDR1 SGHRS and CDR2 YFSETQ. The CDR3 region has the DNA TGCGCCAGCAGCTTGGACCCTCCTGACAGGGGGGGCTACGAGCAGTACGTC. The encoded protein is CASSLDPPDRGGYEQYV.

The J gene is TRBJ2-1, the V gene TRBV11-2, with TRBD1 as a possible D gene (5 bases). This CDR3 comprises 17 residues. The germline gives CDR1 SGHAT, CDR2 FQNNGV. Trimming took off 3 bases at V and 0 bases at J, with 15 bases between the two ends. The CDR3 sequence is CASSFVGRVSSYNEQFF. DNA of the CDR3: TGTGCCAGCAGCTTCGTCGGCAGGGTCAGCTCCTACAATGAGCAGTTCTTC.

The gene calls are TRBV21-1 and TRBJ2-7; the D call of TRBD1 is as the table states it, not checked on the DNA. TRBV21-1 is a pseudogene. The CDR3 length is 14 residues. For the CDR3, the DNA is TGTGCCGTATGGACAACTTCCCCCTCCTACGAGCAGTACTTC. Translated: CAVWTTSPSYEQYF.

V gene TRBV11-2 combines with J gene TRBJ1-1, with D possibly TRBD1 on 6 matching bases. From germline, CDR1 is SGHAT and CDR2 FQNNGV. Deletions cut 1 base from V and 3 bases from J, with 18 bases between. The CDR3 totals 17 residues. CDR3 residues: CASSLVGGAVVYTEAFF. Written as DNA, the CDR3 is TGTGCCAGCAGCTTAGTTGGGGGGGCCGTTGTGTACACTGAAGCTTTCTTT.